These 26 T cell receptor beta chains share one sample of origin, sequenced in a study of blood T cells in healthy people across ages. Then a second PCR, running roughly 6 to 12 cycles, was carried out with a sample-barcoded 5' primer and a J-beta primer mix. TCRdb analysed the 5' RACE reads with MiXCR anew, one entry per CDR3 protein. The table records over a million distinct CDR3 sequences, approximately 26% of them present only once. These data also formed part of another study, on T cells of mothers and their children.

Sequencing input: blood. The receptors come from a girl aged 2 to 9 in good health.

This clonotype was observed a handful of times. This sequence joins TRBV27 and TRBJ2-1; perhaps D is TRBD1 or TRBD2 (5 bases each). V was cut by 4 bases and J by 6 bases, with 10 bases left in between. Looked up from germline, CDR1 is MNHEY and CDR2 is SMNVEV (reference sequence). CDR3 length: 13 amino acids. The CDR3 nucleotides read TGTGCCAGCAGTTGGGGACGGGCCAATGAGCAGTTCTTC. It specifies CASSWGRANEQFF.

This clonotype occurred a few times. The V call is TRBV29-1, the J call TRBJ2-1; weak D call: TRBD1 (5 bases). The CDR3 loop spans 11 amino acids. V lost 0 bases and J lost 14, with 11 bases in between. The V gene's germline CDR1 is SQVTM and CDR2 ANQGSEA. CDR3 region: CSVEDLRVKFF. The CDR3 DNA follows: TGCAGCGTTGAAGACCTCAGGGTCAAGTTCTTC.

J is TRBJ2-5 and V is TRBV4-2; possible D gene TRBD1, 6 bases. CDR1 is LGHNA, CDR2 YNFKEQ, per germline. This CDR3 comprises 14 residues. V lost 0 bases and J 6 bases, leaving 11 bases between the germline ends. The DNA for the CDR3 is TGTGCCAGCAGCCAAGAAGGAGACAGGAAGACCCAGTACTTC. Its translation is CASSQEGDRKTQYF.

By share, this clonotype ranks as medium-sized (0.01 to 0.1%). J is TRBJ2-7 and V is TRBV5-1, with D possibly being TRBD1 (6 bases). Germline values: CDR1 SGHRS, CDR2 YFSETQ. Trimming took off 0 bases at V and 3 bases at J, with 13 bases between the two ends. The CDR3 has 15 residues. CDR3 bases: TGCGCCAGCAGCTTGGCTGGGGGCGGAGGCTACGAGCAGTACTTC. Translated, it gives CASSLAGGGGYEQYF.

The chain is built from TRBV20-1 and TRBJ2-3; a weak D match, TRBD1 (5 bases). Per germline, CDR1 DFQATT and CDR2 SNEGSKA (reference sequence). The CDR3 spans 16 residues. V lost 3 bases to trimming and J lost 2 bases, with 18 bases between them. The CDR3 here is CSASYGPKGDTDTQYF. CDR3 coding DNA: TGCAGTGCTAGCTATGGCCCCAAAGGGGACACAGATACGCAGTATTTT.

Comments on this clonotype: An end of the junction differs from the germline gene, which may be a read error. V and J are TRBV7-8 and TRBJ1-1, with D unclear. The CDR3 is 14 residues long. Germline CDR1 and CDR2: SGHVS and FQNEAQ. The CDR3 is CAGSRRVWNTGAFF. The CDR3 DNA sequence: TGTGCCGGCAGCAGGCGGGTTTGGAACACTGGAGCTTTCTTT.

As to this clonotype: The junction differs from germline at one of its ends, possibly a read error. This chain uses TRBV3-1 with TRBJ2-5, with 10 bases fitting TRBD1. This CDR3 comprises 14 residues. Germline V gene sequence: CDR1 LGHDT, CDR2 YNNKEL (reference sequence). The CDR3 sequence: CASRQDRGRETQYF. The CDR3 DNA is TGTGCCAGCAGACAAGACAGGGGGCGTGAGACCCAGTACTTC.

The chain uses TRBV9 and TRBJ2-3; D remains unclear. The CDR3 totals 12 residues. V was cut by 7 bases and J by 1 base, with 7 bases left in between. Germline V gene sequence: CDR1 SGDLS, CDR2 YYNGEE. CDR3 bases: TGTGCCAGCGCAGGACGCACAGATACGCAGTATTTT. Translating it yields CASAGRTDTQYF.

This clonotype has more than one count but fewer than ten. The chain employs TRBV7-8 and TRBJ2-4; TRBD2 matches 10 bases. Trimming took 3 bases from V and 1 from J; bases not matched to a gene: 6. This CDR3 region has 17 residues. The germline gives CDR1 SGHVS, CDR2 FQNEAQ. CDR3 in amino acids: CASSFQREGPAKNIQYF. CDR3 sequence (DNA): TGTGCCAGCAGCTTCCAGCGGGAGGGCCCCGCCAAAAACATTCAGTACTTC.

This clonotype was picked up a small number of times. DNA of the CDR3: TGTGCCAGCTCACTAAACAAGGTAGGACAGGGAGCGTCCTACGAGCAGTACTTC. Translation: CASSLNKVGQGASYEQYF. The rearrangement uses TRBV18 and TRBJ2-5; 8 positions agree with TRBD1. The DNA end lines up better with TRBJ2-7; the J call may be wrong. The CDR3 runs 18 residues. Germline V gene lookup returns CDR1 KGHSH and CDR2 LQKENI.

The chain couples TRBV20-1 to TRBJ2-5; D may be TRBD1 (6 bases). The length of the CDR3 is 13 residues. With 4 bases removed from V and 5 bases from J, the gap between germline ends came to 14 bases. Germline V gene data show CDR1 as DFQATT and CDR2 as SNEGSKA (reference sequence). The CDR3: CSANKGVGETQYF. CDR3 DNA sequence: TGCAGTGCTAATAAGGGGGTCGGGGAGACCCAGTACTTC.

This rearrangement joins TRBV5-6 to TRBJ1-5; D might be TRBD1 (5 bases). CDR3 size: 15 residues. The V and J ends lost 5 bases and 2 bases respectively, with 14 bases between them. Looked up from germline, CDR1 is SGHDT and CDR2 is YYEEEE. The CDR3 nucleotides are TGTGCCAGCAGTGGCCCAGGGAATGGCAATCAGCCCCAGCATTTT. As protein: CASSGPGNGNQPQHF.

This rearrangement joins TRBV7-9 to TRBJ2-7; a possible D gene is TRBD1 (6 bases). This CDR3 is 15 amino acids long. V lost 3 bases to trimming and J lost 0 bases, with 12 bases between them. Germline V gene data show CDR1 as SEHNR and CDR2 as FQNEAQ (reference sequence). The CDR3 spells CASSLRGISSYEQYF. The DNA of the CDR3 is TGTGCCAGCAGCTTGAGGGGGATAAGCTCCTACGAGCAGTACTTC.

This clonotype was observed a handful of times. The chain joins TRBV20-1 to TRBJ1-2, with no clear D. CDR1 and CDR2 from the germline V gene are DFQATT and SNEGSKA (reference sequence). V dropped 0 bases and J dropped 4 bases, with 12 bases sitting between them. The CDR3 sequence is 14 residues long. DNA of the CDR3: TGCAGTGCTAGAGAGGGTCCTTCACCCTATGGCTACACCTTC. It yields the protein CSAREGPSPYGYTF.

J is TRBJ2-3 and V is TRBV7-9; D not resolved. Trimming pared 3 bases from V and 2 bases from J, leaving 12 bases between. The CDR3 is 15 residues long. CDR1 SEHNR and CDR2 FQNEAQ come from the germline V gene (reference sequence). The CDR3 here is CASSFSSRTTDTQYF. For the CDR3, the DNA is TGTGCCAGCAGCTTTTCGTCCAGGACCACAGATACGCAGTATTTT. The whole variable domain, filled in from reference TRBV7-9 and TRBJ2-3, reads DTGVSQNPRHKITKRGQNVTFRCDPISEHNRLYWYRQTLGQGPEFLTYFQNEAQLEKSRLLSDRFSAERPKGSFSTLEIQRTEQGDSAMYLCASSFSSRTTDTQYFGPGTRLTVL.

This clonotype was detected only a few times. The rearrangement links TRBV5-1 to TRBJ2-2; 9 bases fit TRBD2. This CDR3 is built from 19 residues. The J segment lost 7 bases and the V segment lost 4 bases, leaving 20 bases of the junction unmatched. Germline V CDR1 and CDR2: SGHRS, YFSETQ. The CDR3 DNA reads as TGCGCCAGCAGCCAGACGTTACTAGCGGGCTCGCTGAAGTACGGGGAGCTGTTTTTT. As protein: CASSQTLLAGSLKYGELFF.

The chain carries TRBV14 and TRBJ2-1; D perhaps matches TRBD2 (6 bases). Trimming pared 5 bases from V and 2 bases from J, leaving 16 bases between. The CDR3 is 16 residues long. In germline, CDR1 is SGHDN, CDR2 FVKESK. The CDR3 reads CASSFPMAGPYNEQFF. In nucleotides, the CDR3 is TGTGCCAGCAGCTTCCCTATGGCGGGACCCTACAATGAGCAGTTCTTC. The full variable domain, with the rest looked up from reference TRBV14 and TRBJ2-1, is EAGVTQFPSHSVIEKGQTVTLRCDPISGHDNLYWYRRVMGKEIKFLLHFVKESKQDESGMPNNRFLAERTGGTYSTLKVQPAELEDSGVYFCASSFPMAGPYNEQFFGPGTRLTVL.

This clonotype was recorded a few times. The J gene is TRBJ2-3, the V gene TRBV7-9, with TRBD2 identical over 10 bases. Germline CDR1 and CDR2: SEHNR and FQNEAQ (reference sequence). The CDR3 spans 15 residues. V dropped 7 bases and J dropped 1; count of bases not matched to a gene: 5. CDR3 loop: CASTLGTSGTDTQYF. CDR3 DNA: TGTGCCAGCACCCTGGGGACTAGCGGCACAGATACGCAGTATTTT.

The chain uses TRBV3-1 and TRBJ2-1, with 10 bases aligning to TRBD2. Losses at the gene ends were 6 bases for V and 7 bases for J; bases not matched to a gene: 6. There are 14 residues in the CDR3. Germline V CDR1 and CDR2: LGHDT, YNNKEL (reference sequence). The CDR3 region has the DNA TGTGCCAGCAGAGATAGCGGGGGGACGAATGAGCAGTTCTTC. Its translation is CASRDSGGTNEQFF.

CDR3 protein: CASSLGLAGVGGDTQYF. The CDR3 coding sequence is TGCGCCAGCAGCTTGGGACTAGCGGGAGTCGGTGGAGATACGCAGTATTTT. The chain carries TRBV5-1 and TRBJ2-3; 12 bases align to TRBD2. V gave up 0 bases and J gave up 5 bases; unmatched junction bases: 7. The CDR3 covers 17 residues. Germline assignment: CDR1 SGHRS and CDR2 YFSETQ.

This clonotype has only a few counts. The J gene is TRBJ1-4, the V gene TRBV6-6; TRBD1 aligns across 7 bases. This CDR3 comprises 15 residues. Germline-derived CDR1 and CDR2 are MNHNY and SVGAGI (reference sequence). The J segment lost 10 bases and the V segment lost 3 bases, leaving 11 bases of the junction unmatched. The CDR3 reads CASSYQGGNGGKLFF. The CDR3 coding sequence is TGTGCCAGCAGTTATCAAGGGGGCAATGGAGGAAAACTGTTTTTT.

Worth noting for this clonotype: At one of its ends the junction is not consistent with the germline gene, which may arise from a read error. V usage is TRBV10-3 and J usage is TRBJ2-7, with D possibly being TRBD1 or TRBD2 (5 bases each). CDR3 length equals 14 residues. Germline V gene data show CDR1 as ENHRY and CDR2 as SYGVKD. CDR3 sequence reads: CASTLGESGYEQYF. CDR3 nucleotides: TGCGCCAGCACCCTAGGGGAGTCGGGTTACGAGCAGTACTTC.

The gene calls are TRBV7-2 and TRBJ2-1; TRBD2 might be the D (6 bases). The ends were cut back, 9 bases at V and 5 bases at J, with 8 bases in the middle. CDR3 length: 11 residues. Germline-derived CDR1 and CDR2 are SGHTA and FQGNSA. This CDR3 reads CASAGHNEQFF. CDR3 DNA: TGTGCCAGTGCGGGGCACAATGAGCAGTTCTTC.

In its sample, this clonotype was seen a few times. In DNA, the CDR3 is TGTGCTAGTGCTATGACAGCAACTAATGAAAAACTGTTTTTT. It encodes CASAMTATNEKLFF. The rearrangement joins TRBV12-5 to TRBJ1-4; D might be TRBD1 (5 bases). From germline, CDR1 is LGHNT and CDR2 FRNRAP. Trimming removed 7 bases at V and 0 bases at J, with 9 bases between. The CDR3 runs 14 residues.

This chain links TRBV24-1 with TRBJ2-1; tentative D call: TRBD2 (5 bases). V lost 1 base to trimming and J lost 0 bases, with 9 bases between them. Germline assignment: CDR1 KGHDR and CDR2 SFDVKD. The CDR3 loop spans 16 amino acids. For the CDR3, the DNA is TGTGCCACCAGTGATTTTGAGGGAACCTCCTACAATGAGCAGTTCTTC. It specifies CATSDFEGTSYNEQFF.

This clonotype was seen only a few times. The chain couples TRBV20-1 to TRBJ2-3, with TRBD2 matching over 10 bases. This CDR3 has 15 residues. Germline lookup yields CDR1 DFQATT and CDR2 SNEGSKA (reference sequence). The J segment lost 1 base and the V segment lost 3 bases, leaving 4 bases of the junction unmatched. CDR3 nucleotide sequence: TGCAGTGCTAGCGCGCTAGCGGGAGGCACAGATACGCAGTATTTT. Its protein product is CSASALAGGTDTQYF.